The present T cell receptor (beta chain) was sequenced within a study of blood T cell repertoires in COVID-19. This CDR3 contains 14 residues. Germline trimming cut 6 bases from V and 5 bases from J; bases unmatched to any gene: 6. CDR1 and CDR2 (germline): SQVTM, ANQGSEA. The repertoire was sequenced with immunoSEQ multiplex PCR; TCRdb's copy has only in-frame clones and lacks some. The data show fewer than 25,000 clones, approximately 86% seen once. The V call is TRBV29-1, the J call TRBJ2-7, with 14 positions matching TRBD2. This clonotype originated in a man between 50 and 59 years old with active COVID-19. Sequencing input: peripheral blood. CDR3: CSVLGLAGVDEQYF. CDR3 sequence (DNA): TGCAGCGTCTTGGGACTAGCGGGAGTCGACGAGCAGTACTTC.